The rows below give T cell receptor beta chains drawn from one sample of a study of blood T cell repertoires in COVID-19. The protocol was immunoSEQ multiplex PCR, while the TCRdb copy is restricted to in-frame clones and leaves out a portion. The sample lists 300,000 or so clones; over 70% were seen once. Sample: peripheral blood. The receptors were gathered from a woman in her 50s with acute or convalescent COVID-19. CDR3s include the opening cysteine and the closing phenylalanine or tryptophan. D genes are given only for firm matches. The size field is filled for only some rows; it gives once, few, many or a size class.

abundance: once
d_gene: .
v_gene: TRBV2
j_gene: TRBJ2-5
CDR3nt: TGTGCCAGCAGTCCGTTAGGGGGAGACGAGACCCAGTACTTC
CDR3aa: CASSPLGGDETQYF

abundance: .
d_gene: .
v_gene: TRBV11-2
j_gene: TRBJ2-6
CDR3nt: TGTGCCAGCAGCTTCCTGTGGGGAGGCTCTGGGGCCAACGTCCTGACTTTC
CDR3aa: CASSFLWGGSGANVLTF

abundance: .
d_gene: .
v_gene: TRBV30
j_gene: TRBJ1-1
CDR3nt: TGTGCCTGGAGGCACAGGTACACTGAAGCTTTCTTT
CDR3aa: CAWRHRYTEAFF

abundance: .
d_gene: .
v_gene: TRBV7-3
j_gene: TRBJ2-1
CDR3nt: TGTGCCAGCAGCTTAACAGTGCAGGTGGGCAATGAGCAGTTCTTC
CDR3aa: CASSLTVQVGNEQFF

abundance: once
d_gene: .
v_gene: TRBV5-6
j_gene: TRBJ1-2
CDR3nt: TGTGCCAGCAGCGTAAGAGGTAGTCCTAACTATGGCTACACCTTC
CDR3aa: CASSVRGSPNYGYTF

abundance: few
d_gene: .
v_gene: TRBV6-5
j_gene: TRBJ1-1
CDR3nt: TGTGCCAGCAGTCCTAGGCATAAGAACACTGAAGCTTTCTTT
CDR3aa: CASSPRHKNTEAFF

abundance: .
d_gene: TRBD1
v_gene: TRBV19
j_gene: TRBJ2-7
CDR3nt: TGTGCCAGTAGGGGGACAGGCGCTACCTACGAGCAGTACTTC
CDR3aa: CASRGTGATYEQYF

abundance: few
d_gene: TRBD2
v_gene: TRBV9
j_gene: TRBJ2-1
CDR3nt: TGTGCCAGCAGCGTAACGGCACTAGCGGGGCCATACAATGAGCAGTTCTTC
CDR3aa: CASSVTALAGPYNEQFF

abundance: .
d_gene: TRBD1
v_gene: TRBV2
j_gene: TRBJ2-1
CDR3nt: TGTGCCAGCAGCGAGGACAGGGTCAATGAGCAGTTCTTC
CDR3aa: CASSEDRVNEQFF

abundance: .
d_gene: .
v_gene: TRBV2
j_gene: TRBJ1-1
CDR3nt: TGTGGTTCAGGGGCGAACACTGAAGCTTTCTTT
CDR3aa: CGSGANTEAFF

abundance: .
d_gene: TRBD2
v_gene: TRBV30
j_gene: TRBJ2-3
CDR3nt: TGTGCCTGGAGTGTACGGGCGGGAGGGCCAACAGATACGCAGTATTTT
CDR3aa: CAWSVRAGGPTDTQYF

abundance: .
d_gene: .
v_gene: TRBV9
j_gene: TRBJ2-5
CDR3nt: TGTGCCAGCAGCTCCGGGCGGGGTAGCGGAGTGCAAGAGACCCAGTACTTC
CDR3aa: CASSSGRGSGVQETQYF

abundance: once
d_gene: TRBD1
v_gene: TRBV2
j_gene: TRBJ1-3
CDR3nt: TGTGCCAGCAGACAGGGGGGGACTGGAAACACCATATATTTT
CDR3aa: CASRQGGTGNTIYF

abundance: .
d_gene: TRBD2
v_gene: TRBV7-2
j_gene: TRBJ2-3
CDR3nt: TGTGCCAGCAGCGTAGCGGGGAGTACTAGCACAGATACGCAGTATTTT
CDR3aa: CASSVAGSTSTDTQYF

abundance: .
d_gene: TRBD1
v_gene: TRBV6-5
j_gene: TRBJ1-4
CDR3nt: TGTGCCAGCAGTTCCCCGACAGGGATCCTGTTTTTT
CDR3aa: CASSSPTGILFF

abundance: .
d_gene: TRBD1
v_gene: TRBV4-2
j_gene: TRBJ1-2
CDR3nt: TGTGCCAGCAGCCAAGATGAGGGGGCCTATGGCTACACCTTC
CDR3aa: CASSQDEGAYGYTF

abundance: .
d_gene: TRBD1
v_gene: TRBV30
j_gene: TRBJ2-1
CDR3nt: TGTGCCTGGGTCCGACCTCCGGGACAGGGGACCTACAATGAGCAGTTCTTC
CDR3aa: CAWVRPPGQGTYNEQFF

abundance: .
d_gene: TRBD2
v_gene: TRBV5-1
j_gene: TRBJ2-7
CDR3nt: TGCGCCAGCAGCTTGGAAAGTAGCGGGAGGGGGCAGTACTTC
CDR3aa: CASSLESSGRGQYF

abundance: .
d_gene: .
v_gene: TRBV12-3/TRBV12-4
j_gene: TRBJ1-1
CDR3nt: TGTGCCAGCAGTGCTCGACAGCACACTGAAGCTTTCTTT
CDR3aa: CASSARQHTEAFF

abundance: few
d_gene: TRBD1
v_gene: TRBV6-5
j_gene: TRBJ1-1
CDR3nt: TGTGCCAGCAGTTACGAGGGGCGGGGACAGAAAGCTTTCTTT
CDR3aa: CASSYEGRGQKAFF

abundance: .
d_gene: .
v_gene: TRBV6-5
j_gene: TRBJ2-5
CDR3nt: TGTGCCAGCAGTTATTGGATCTCGGGTGAAAAGACCCAGTACTTC
CDR3aa: CASSYWISGEKTQYF

abundance: .
d_gene: .
v_gene: TRBV2
j_gene: TRBJ1-2
CDR3nt: TGTGCCAGGAGGGAAGTCGACTATGGCTACACCTTC
CDR3aa: CARREVDYGYTF

abundance: .
d_gene: .
v_gene: TRBV4-2
j_gene: TRBJ2-7
CDR3nt: TGTGCCAGCAGCCAAGAGTCAGGAAGTGGCGAGCAGTACTTC
CDR3aa: CASSQESGSGEQYF

abundance: .
d_gene: .
v_gene: TRBV3-1/TRBV3-2
j_gene: TRBJ2-6
CDR3nt: TGTGCCAGCAGCCAAATACTCTCTGGGGCCAACGTCCTGACTTTC
CDR3aa: CASSQILSGANVLTF

abundance: .
d_gene: TRBD1
v_gene: TRBV19
j_gene: TRBJ1-2
CDR3nt: TGTGCCAGTAGGCCAGCGGGACAGGGGGATGGCTACACCTTC
CDR3aa: CASRPAGQGDGYTF

abundance: .
d_gene: TRBD2
v_gene: TRBV18
j_gene: TRBJ2-3
CDR3nt: TGTGCCAGCTCACCGAAACTAGCGGGAGGGCCGGAAACAGATACGCAGTATTTT
CDR3aa: CASSPKLAGGPETDTQYF

abundance: .
d_gene: .
v_gene: TRBV6-5
j_gene: TRBJ1-2
CDR3nt: TGTGCCAGCAGCTTGTCGCGCCAGGGGAACTATGGCTACACCTTC
CDR3aa: CASSLSRQGNYGYTF

abundance: .
d_gene: TRBD2
v_gene: TRBV5-6
j_gene: TRBJ2-5
CDR3nt: TGTGCCAGCAGCCCGGGACTACAAGAGACCCAGTACTTC
CDR3aa: CASSPGLQETQYF

abundance: once
d_gene: TRBD1
v_gene: TRBV5-1
j_gene: TRBJ1-1
CDR3nt: TGCGCCAGCAGCTTGGGCCCAGGGGGGAGCACTGAAGCTTTCTTT
CDR3aa: CASSLGPGGSTEAFF

abundance: .
d_gene: TRBD1
v_gene: TRBV5-5
j_gene: TRBJ1-4
CDR3nt: TGTGCCAGCAGGCGACAGGGGGCAGGTGAAAAACTGTTTTTT
CDR3aa: CASRRQGAGEKLFF

abundance: .
d_gene: .
v_gene: TRBV25-1
j_gene: TRBJ2-3
CDR3nt: TGTGCCAGCAGTGAATCAGGCACCGCAATAGATACGCAGTATTTT
CDR3aa: CASSESGTAIDTQYF

abundance: .
d_gene: TRBD1
v_gene: TRBV7-2
j_gene: TRBJ2-7
CDR3nt: TGTGCCAGCAGCTCCCAGGGGACAGGGGTCTACGAGCAGTACTTC
CDR3aa: CASSSQGTGVYEQYF

abundance: .
d_gene: .
v_gene: TRBV2
j_gene: TRBJ2-5
CDR3nt: TGTGCCAGCAGTGATAGGGGGGAGACCCAGTACTTC
CDR3aa: CASSDRGETQYF

abundance: .
d_gene: .
v_gene: TRBV18
j_gene: TRBJ1-6
CDR3nt: TGTGCCAGCTCACACTCAGAGGATTCACCCCTCCACTTT
CDR3aa: CASSHSEDSPLHF

abundance: .
d_gene: .
v_gene: TRBV21-1
j_gene: TRBJ2-7
CDR3nt: TGTGCCAGCAGCAATGACAGGGAAGCCTACGAGCAGTACTTC
CDR3aa: CASSNDREAYEQYF

abundance: .
d_gene: .
v_gene: TRBV27
j_gene: TRBJ1-5
CDR3nt: TGTGCCAGCAGTTTCCTAGGACAGCCCCAGCATTTT
CDR3aa: CASSFLGQPQHF

abundance: .
d_gene: .
v_gene: TRBV29-1
j_gene: TRBJ2-4
CDR3nt: TGCAGCGTTGAATTACTAGCCAAAAACATTCAGTACTTC
CDR3aa: CSVELLAKNIQYF

abundance: .
d_gene: .
v_gene: TRBV12-3/TRBV12-4
j_gene: TRBJ2-1
CDR3nt: TGTGCCAGCAGTTTAGAGGGGGTCAATGAGCAGTTCTTC
CDR3aa: CASSLEGVNEQFF

abundance: once
d_gene: TRBD2
v_gene: TRBV19
j_gene: TRBJ2-7
CDR3nt: TGTCGAGCGGGGTACTACGAGCAGTACTTC
CDR3aa: CRAGYYEQYF

abundance: few
d_gene: .
v_gene: TRBV10-3
j_gene: TRBJ2-1
CDR3nt: TGTGCCATAGGTCGCGGAAACAATGAGCAGTTCTTC
CDR3aa: CAIGRGNNEQFF

abundance: .
d_gene: .
v_gene: TRBV21-1
j_gene: TRBJ2-7
CDR3nt: TGTGCCAGCGGGGGTCCGGGACAGGGTCCCTACGAGCAGTACTTC
CDR3aa: CASGGPGQGPYEQYF

abundance: .
d_gene: .
v_gene: TRBV5-1
j_gene: TRBJ1-1
CDR3nt: TGCGCCAGCAGCTTGGGACAGACCCCCGGCAAAGCTTTCTTT
CDR3aa: CASSLGQTPGKAFF

abundance: .
d_gene: .
v_gene: TRBV2
j_gene: TRBJ1-1
CDR3nt: TGTGCCAGCAGTGCCCAGGGCCCGAACACTGAAGCTTTCTTT
CDR3aa: CASSAQGPNTEAFF

abundance: .
d_gene: TRBD2
v_gene: TRBV7-2
j_gene: TRBJ2-5
CDR3nt: TGTGCCAGCATCCCCCGGGGGGTAGGGTCAGAGACCCAGTACTTC
CDR3aa: CASIPRGVGSETQYF

abundance: .
d_gene: TRBD2
v_gene: TRBV11-3
j_gene: TRBJ2-3
CDR3nt: TGTGCCAGCAGCCCCGGGAGGGGTAGAGATACGCAGTATTTT
CDR3aa: CASSPGRGRDTQYF

abundance: few
d_gene: .
v_gene: TRBV5-1
j_gene: TRBJ2-7
CDR3nt: TGCGCCAGCAGCTCTACTACAGGCAACGAGCAGTACTTC
CDR3aa: CASSSTTGNEQYF

abundance: .
d_gene: .
v_gene: TRBV29-1
j_gene: TRBJ1-4
CDR3nt: TGCAGCGTCAAACAGGGATCTAATGAAAAACTGTTTTTT
CDR3aa: CSVKQGSNEKLFF

abundance: .
d_gene: TRBD2
v_gene: TRBV27
j_gene: TRBJ2-5
CDR3nt: TGTGCCAGCAGCCTCTCAGCGGGAGTATGGGAGACCCAGTACTTC
CDR3aa: CASSLSAGVWETQYF

abundance: .
d_gene: .
v_gene: TRBV12-3/TRBV12-4
j_gene: TRBJ2-2
CDR3nt: TGTGCCAGCAGTTTCTCTATCGGGGAGCTGTTTTTT
CDR3aa: CASSFSIGELFF

abundance: .
d_gene: TRBD2
v_gene: TRBV7-3
j_gene: TRBJ2-2
CDR3nt: TGTGCCAGCAGGGGACTAGGGGTTGACACCGGGGAGCTGTTTTTT
CDR3aa: CASRGLGVDTGELFF

abundance: .
d_gene: TRBD2
v_gene: TRBV5-5
j_gene: TRBJ2-1
CDR3nt: TGTGCCAGCAGGCTAGCGGGGGGCACCTACAATGAGCAGTTCTTC
CDR3aa: CASRLAGGTYNEQFF

abundance: .
d_gene: TRBD2
v_gene: TRBV7-2
j_gene: TRBJ2-7
CDR3nt: TGTGCCAGCAGCCGGACTAGCGGGAGCTACGAGCAGTACTTC
CDR3aa: CASSRTSGSYEQYF

abundance: .
d_gene: .
v_gene: TRBV6-5
j_gene: TRBJ1-2
CDR3nt: TGTGCCAGCAGTTACTCGGGGGGGACGGATTATGGCTACACCTTC
CDR3aa: CASSYSGGTDYGYTF

abundance: .
d_gene: .
v_gene: TRBV5-6
j_gene: TRBJ2-3
CDR3nt: TGTGCCAGCAGCTTATTTCCGGGGGGCGACACAGATACGCAGTATTTT
CDR3aa: CASSLFPGGDTDTQYF

abundance: .
d_gene: .
v_gene: TRBV5-4
j_gene: TRBJ2-7
CDR3nt: TGTGCCAGCAGCTTGGTTCGGGGGAGCTTCCACGAGCAGTACTTC
CDR3aa: CASSLVRGSFHEQYF

abundance: .
d_gene: TRBD2
v_gene: TRBV5-8
j_gene: TRBJ2-3
CDR3nt: TGTGCCAGCAGCCGGACTAGCGGGAGCACAGATACGCAGTATTTT
CDR3aa: CASSRTSGSTDTQYF

abundance: .
d_gene: TRBD1
v_gene: TRBV5-1
j_gene: TRBJ1-3
CDR3nt: TGCGCCAGCAGCTCGACAGGGGTCGGAAACACCATATATTTT
CDR3aa: CASSSTGVGNTIYF

abundance: few
d_gene: .
v_gene: TRBV18
j_gene: TRBJ1-1
CDR3nt: TGTGCCAGCTCACCCGATCAGGGTAGGGACACTGAAGCTTTCTTT
CDR3aa: CASSPDQGRDTEAFF

abundance: .
d_gene: .
v_gene: TRBV5-4
j_gene: TRBJ2-2
CDR3nt: TGTGCCAGCAGCTACGGGGGGGACAGGGACGACGGGGAGCTGTTTTTT
CDR3aa: CASSYGGDRDDGELFF